This T cell receptor (beta chain) was sequenced during a study of cytomegalovirus exposure and HLA in healthy donors. This clone appeared a few times. PCR used 60 Vbeta primers and 13 Jbeta primers. Assay used: immunoSEQ multiplex PCR; TCRdb lists only in-frame clones, some missing. Among around 120,000 clones, 79% were seen once, and the ten largest hold 3.5% to 4.5%. The source of this sequence is a man aged 30-40 years in good health and CMV-seropositive. Material for sequencing was PBMCs.

CDR3 protein: CASRRDRTRGEQYF. As DNA, the CDR3 is TGTGCCAGCAGAAGGGACAGGACTCGGGGGGAGCAGTACTTC. The chain combines TRBV6-5 with TRBJ2-7, with 8 bases identical to TRBD1. Germline V CDR1 and CDR2: MNHEY, SVGAGI. Trimming at V came to 6 bases and at J to 7 bases, leaving 11 bases not matched to a gene. The CDR3 covers 14 residues.